Following are 23 T cell receptor beta chains from one sample sequenced in a study of blood T cell repertoires in COVID-19. The table came from immunoSEQ multiplex PCR; TCRdb's copy has only in-frame clones and leaves some out. Of some 70,000 clones detected, 75% to 90% appear once; the ten largest clones hold 6.5% to 7.5%. The sequenced sample consisted of peripheral blood. These receptors all come from a woman aged 80 or over with active COVID-19.

J is TRBJ2-3 and V is TRBV9; TRBD2 matches at 9 bases. The CDR3 runs 16 residues. From germline, CDR1 is SGDLS and CDR2 YYNGEE. V lost 0 bases, J lost 0 bases, and 2 bases stayed unmatched. CDR3 in amino acids: CASSVGGLASTDTQYF. CDR3 nucleotide sequence: TGTGCCAGCAGCGTAGGCGGACTAGCGAGCACAGATACGCAGTATTTT. The whole variable domain, filled in from reference TRBV9 and TRBJ2-3, reads DSGVTQTPKHLITATGQRVTLRCSPRSGDLSVYWYQQSLDQGLQFLIQYYNGEERAKGNILERFSAQQFPDLHSELNLSSLELGDSALYFCASSVGGLASTDTQYFGPGTRLTVL.

By share of the sample, this clone is medium-sized. The rearrangement links TRBV29-1 to TRBJ2-1, with 7 nucleotides matching TRBD2. Germline assignment: CDR1 SQVTM and CDR2 ANQGSEA. Trimming cost V 0 bases and J 6 bases; bases outside gene matches: 5. The CDR3 contains 14 residues. The CDR3 DNA reads TGCAGCGTTGAAGAGGGATGGGGGGGCAATGAGCAGTTCTTC. This gives the protein CSVEEGWGGNEQFF.

This chain uses TRBV10-3 with TRBJ2-7; perhaps TRBD2 as D (6 bases). CDR1 and CDR2 (germline): ENHRY, SYGVKD. The CDR3 totals 15 residues. The V end lost 4 bases, the J end lost 0 bases, and 13 bases lay between the germline ends. The CDR3 DNA is TGTGCCATCAGTGCCGGGACTGTCACCTCCTACGAGCAGTACTTC. This encodes CAISAGTVTSYEQYF.

This chain connects TRBV3-1 (or the pseudogene TRBV3-2) to TRBJ1-1; TRBD1 matches 8 bases. The CDR3 is 17 amino acids. With 4 bases clipped from V and 2 bases from J, the junction kept 12 bases outside the gene matches. The germline gives CDR1 LGHDT, CDR2 YNNKEL (reference sequence). This CDR3 is CASSPDRGAWGNTEAFF. In DNA form, the CDR3 reads TGTGCCAGCAGCCCTGACAGGGGCGCTTGGGGAAACACTGAAGCTTTCTTT.

The V call is TRBV20-1, the J call TRBJ2-3, with D uncertain. V lost 4 bases and J lost 4, with 6 bases in between. CDR1 is DFQATT, CDR2 SNEGSKA, per germline (reference sequence). This CDR3 has 11 residues. In nucleotides, the CDR3 is TGCAGTGCTACCCCTGCAGATACGCAGTATTTT. Amino acids: CSATPADTQYF.

This chain joins TRBV7-8 and TRBJ2-5, with D possibly matching TRBD1 (6 bases). This CDR3 comprises 13 residues. Germline assignment: CDR1 SGHVS and CDR2 FQNEAQ. Trimming pared 8 bases from V and 3 bases from J, leaving 13 bases between. DNA of the CDR3: TGTGCCAGCTACCCCTACAGGGAAGAGACCCAGTACTTC. It yields the protein CASYPYREETQYF.

The chain uses TRBV4-3 and TRBJ2-7; 8 bases line up with TRBD2. The germline CDR1 and CDR2 sequences are LGHNA and YSLEER. The CDR3 loop spans 17 amino acids. Germline trimming cut 0 bases from V and 3 bases from J; bases unmatched to any gene: 10. The CDR3 spells CASSQDFRLAGDYEQYF. The CDR3 nucleotides are TGCGCCAGCAGCCAAGATTTCCGCCTAGCGGGTGACTACGAGCAGTACTTC.

The table lists this clone with a count of one. The V call is TRBV2, the J call TRBJ2-3; D is possibly TRBD1 (6 bases). The CDR3 length is 13 residues. V was cut by 3 bases and J by 5 bases, with 9 bases left in between. CDR1 SNHLY and CDR2 FYNNEI come from the germline V gene. The CDR3 region has the DNA TGTGCCAGCAGTGAGTCCAGGGGAGATACGCAGTATTTT. It is translated as CASSESRGDTQYF.

V and J are TRBV6-6 and TRBJ2-1; D perhaps matches TRBD1 (6 bases). Between the trimmed V and J ends, which lost 6 bases and 7 bases, there was a span of 13 bases. Germline V lookup: CDR1 MNHNY, CDR2 SVGAGI (reference sequence). There are 13 residues in the CDR3. The CDR3 DNA reads TGTGCCAGCAGCCGACAGGCCCCTAATGAGCAGTTCTTC. As protein: CASSRQAPNEQFF.

The chain joins TRBV9 to TRBJ2-3, with a tentative D call TRBD2 (6 bases). Germline V gene data show CDR1 as SGDLS and CDR2 as YYNGEE. The CDR3 length is 16 residues. V was shortened by 4 bases and J by 6 bases, with 21 bases between the two germline ends. CDR3 region: CASSPRESAGWDTQYF. In DNA form, the CDR3 reads TGTGCCAGCAGCCCGAGAGAATCGGCGGGGTGGGATACGCAGTATTTT.

About this clone: The junction and the germline gene differ at one end; a read error may be behind it. The gene calls are TRBV18 and TRBJ2-3, with D possibly being TRBD1 (7 bases). CDR3 length equals 13 residues. Germline V gives CDR1 KGHSH, CDR2 LQKENI. This chain's CDR3 is CASSPPQGGTQYF. CDR3 DNA: TGTGCCAGCTCGCCACCGCAGGGGGGTACGCAGTATTTT.

The V gene is TRBV14, the J gene TRBJ2-1; TRBD2 matches 14 bases. The CDR3 runs 16 residues. CDR1 and CDR2 from the germline V gene are SGHDN and FVKESK. Germline trimming cut 5 bases from V and 9 bases from J; bases unmatched to any gene: 9. CDR3 sequence (DNA): TGTGCCAGCAGCTTACCGGGACTAGCGGGAGTCGGTGAGCAGTTCTTC. Translating it yields CASSLPGLAGVGEQFF.

The gene calls are TRBV2 and TRBJ2-1; 7 positions agree with TRBD2. V lost 4 bases and J lost 9; bases outside the gene matches: 12. Germline lookup yields CDR1 SNHLY and CDR2 FYNNEI. The CDR3 has 15 amino acids. In DNA form, the CDR3 reads TGTGCCAGCAGTGTGGGGACTAATAGGAGGAGTGAGCAGTTCTTC. Translation gives CASSVGTNRRSEQFF.

V and J are TRBV27 and TRBJ2-7; unclear D gene. Between the trimmed V and J ends, which lost 6 bases and 2 bases, there was a span of 14 bases. CDR3 length equals 14 residues. CDR1 and CDR2 (germline): MNHEY, SMNVEV (reference sequence). DNA of the CDR3: TGTGCCAGCAGATCCCCCCGGCTAGCCTACGAGCAGTACTTC. Residues: CASRSPRLAYEQYF.

The sample holds one count of this clone. J is TRBJ1-6 and V is TRBV6-5; TRBD1 agrees at 7 bases. From germline, CDR1 is MNHEY and CDR2 SVGAGI. V lost 7 bases and J lost 2; bases outside the gene matches: 5. The CDR3 covers 15 residues. CDR3 residues: CASTVTGPYNSPLHF. In DNA, the CDR3 is TGTGCCAGCACCGTGACAGGGCCCTATAATTCACCCCTCCACTTT.

This clone was seen a single time. Here the CDR3 DNA reads TGTGCCAGCAGCTTGATGTTGACAGGGGGGTCCACAGATACGCAGTATTTT. Translated: CASSLMLTGGSTDTQYF. This chain connects TRBV5-4 to TRBJ2-3; 9 nucleotides align to TRBD1. CDR3 length: 17 amino acids. Trimming cost V 1 base and J 2 bases; bases outside gene matches: 8. Germline CDR1 SGHNT, CDR2 YYREEE (reference sequence). Complete variable domain (other parts from reference TRBV5-4 and TRBJ2-3): ETGVTQSPTHLIKTRGQQVTLRCSSQSGHNTVSWYQQALGQGPQFIFQYYREEENGRGNFPPRFSGLQFPNYSSELNVNALELDDSALYLCASSLMLTGGSTDTQYFGPGTRLTVL.

This clone came up once. The chain couples TRBV11-2 to TRBJ2-7, with 7 bases aligning to TRBD1. This CDR3 comprises 14 residues. V gave up 3 bases and J gave up 3 bases; unmatched junction bases: 5. CDR1 SGHAT and CDR2 FQNNGV come from the germline V gene. The CDR3 bases are TGTGCCAGCAGCTTGGTCCCAGGGGGCTACGAGCAGTACTTC. This sequence encodes CASSLVPGGYEQYF.

This clone was seen a handful of times. V and J are TRBV6-5 and TRBJ2-1, with TRBD2 identical over 14 bases. Germline V gene data show CDR1 as MNHEY and CDR2 as SVGAGI. The CDR3 is 15 residues long. J gave up 7 bases and V 5 bases, and 4 bases lay outside the gene matches. The CDR3 region has the DNA TGTGCCAGCAGTAGACTAGCGGGAGGGGGTAATGAGCAGTTCTTC. Encoded protein: CASSRLAGGGNEQFF.

The J gene is TRBJ2-7, the V gene TRBV27; TRBD2 agrees at 10 bases. Germline V gene lookup returns CDR1 MNHEY and CDR2 SMNVEV (reference sequence). V dropped 8 bases and J dropped 3; count of bases not matched to a gene: 7. CDR3 length equals 14 residues. The chain's CDR3 is CASRIAGGYYEQYF. DNA of the CDR3: TGTGCCAGCCGGATAGCGGGAGGATACTACGAGCAGTACTTC.

V usage is TRBV30 and J usage is TRBJ2-2; TRBD2 aligns across 13 bases. This CDR3 region has 17 residues. V trimming: 0 bases; J trimming: 3 bases; junction bases outside the gene matches: 4. Germline assignment: CDR1 GTSNPN and CDR2 SVGIG (reference sequence). The CDR3 region has the DNA TGTGCCTGGAGTGTATTCGGACTAGCGGGAGACACCGGGGAGCTGTTTTTT. This codes for CAWSVFGLAGDTGELFF.

This clone appeared once. The chain is built from TRBV6-5 and TRBJ2-1; 9 bases are shared with TRBD1. This CDR3 is built from 14 residues. Germline V CDR1 and CDR2: MNHEY, SVGAGI. Germline trimming cut 8 bases from V and 10 bases from J; bases unmatched to any gene: 12. The CDR3, as DNA: TGTGCCAGCTGCAGGACAGGGGCAATGGTGGAGCAGTTCTTC. It translates to CASCRTGAMVEQFF.

This sequence joins TRBV18 and TRBJ2-2; D uncertain. This CDR3 region has 17 residues. The ends were cut back, 3 bases at V and 6 bases at J, with 20 bases in the middle. The germline V gene has CDR1 KGHSH and CDR2 LQKENI. The CDR3: CASSPQRFPGQAGELFF. CDR3 DNA sequence: TGTGCCAGCTCACCTCAAAGATTCCCAGGTCAGGCCGGGGAGCTGTTTTTT.

This chain connects TRBV6-5 to TRBJ1-2, with 9 bases fitting TRBD1. Per the germline V gene, CDR1 is MNHEY and CDR2 is SVGAGI. CDR3 length equals 14 residues. J gave up 6 bases and V 6 bases, and 8 bases lay outside the gene matches. The CDR3 nucleotides read TGTGCCAGCAGAAGGGGACAGGGTTCGAATGGCTACACCTTC. This sequence encodes CASRRGQGSNGYTF.